This T cell receptor (beta chain) was recovered during a study of cytotoxic CD8 clonotypes in ibrutinib-treated CLL. TCRdb's table, derived via immunoSEQ multiplex PCR, lists solely in-frame clones and lacks some. The sample has over 200,000 clones, 70% seen once. Trimming removed 7 bases at V and 4 bases at J, with 11 bases between. Per germline, CDR1 MNHNY and CDR2 SVGAGI (reference sequence). This CDR3 has 13 residues. The material was PBMCs, obtained after 12 months of ibrutinib treatment. V gene TRBV6-6 combines with J gene TRBJ1-5; unclear D gene. This TCR was recovered from a human donor with chronic lymphocytic leukemia. In nucleotides, the CDR3 is TGTGCCAGCACGCGGGCAGGAAATCAGCCCCAGCATTTT. Its translation is CASTRAGNQPQHF.